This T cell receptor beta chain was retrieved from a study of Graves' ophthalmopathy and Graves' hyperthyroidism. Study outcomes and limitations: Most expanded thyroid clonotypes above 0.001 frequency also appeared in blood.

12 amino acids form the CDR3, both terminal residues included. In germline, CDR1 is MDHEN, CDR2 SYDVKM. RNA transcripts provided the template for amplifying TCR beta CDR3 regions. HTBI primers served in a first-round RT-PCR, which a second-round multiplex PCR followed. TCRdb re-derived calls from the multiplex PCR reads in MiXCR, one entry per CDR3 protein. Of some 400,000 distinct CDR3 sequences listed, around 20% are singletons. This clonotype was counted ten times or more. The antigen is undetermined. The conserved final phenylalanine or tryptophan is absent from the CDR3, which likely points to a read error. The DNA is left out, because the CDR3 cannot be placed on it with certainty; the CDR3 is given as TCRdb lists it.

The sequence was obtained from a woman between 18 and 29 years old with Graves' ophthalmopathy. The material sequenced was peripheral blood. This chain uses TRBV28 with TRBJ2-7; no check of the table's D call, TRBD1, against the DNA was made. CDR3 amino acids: CASRGQRRGIFI.